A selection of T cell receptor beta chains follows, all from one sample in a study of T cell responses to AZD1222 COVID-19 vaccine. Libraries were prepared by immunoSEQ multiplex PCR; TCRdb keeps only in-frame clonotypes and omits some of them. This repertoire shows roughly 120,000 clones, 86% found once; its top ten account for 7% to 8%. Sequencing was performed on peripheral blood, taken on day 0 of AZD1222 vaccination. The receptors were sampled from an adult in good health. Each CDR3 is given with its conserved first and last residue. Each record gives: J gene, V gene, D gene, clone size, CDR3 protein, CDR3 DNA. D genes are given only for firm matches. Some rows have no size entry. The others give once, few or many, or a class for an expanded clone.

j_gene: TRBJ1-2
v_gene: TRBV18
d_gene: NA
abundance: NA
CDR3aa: CASSPGVQGSGSINYGYTF
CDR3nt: TGTGCCAGCTCACCGGGGGTACAGGGATCAGGCTCCATTAACTATGGCTACACCTTC

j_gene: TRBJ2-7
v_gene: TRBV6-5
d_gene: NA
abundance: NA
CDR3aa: CASTQPGSWEQYF
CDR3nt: TGTGCCAGCACCCAGCCAGGGAGTTGGGAGCAGTACTTC

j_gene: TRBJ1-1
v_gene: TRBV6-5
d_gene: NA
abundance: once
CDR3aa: CASSQGLNTEAFF
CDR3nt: TGTGCCAGCAGCCAGGGTTTGAACACTGAAGCTTTCTTT

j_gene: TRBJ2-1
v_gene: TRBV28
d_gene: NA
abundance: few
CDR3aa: CASSLFPSDGVEYNEQFF
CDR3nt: TGTGCCAGCAGTTTATTCCCATCAGACGGGGTCGAGTACAATGAGCAGTTCTTC

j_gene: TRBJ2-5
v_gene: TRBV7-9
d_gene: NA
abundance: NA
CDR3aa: CASSRNGQETQYF
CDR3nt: TGTGCCAGCAGCAGGAACGGCCAAGAGACCCAGTACTTC

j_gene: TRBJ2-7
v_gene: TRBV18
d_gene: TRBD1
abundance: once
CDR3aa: CASSPGQDYEQYF
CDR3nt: TGTGCCAGTTCACCGGGACAGGACTACGAGCAGTACTTC

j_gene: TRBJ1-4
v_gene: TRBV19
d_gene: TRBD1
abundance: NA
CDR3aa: CASSIPGQPNEKLFF
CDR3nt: TGTGCCAGTAGTATCCCGGGACAGCCTAATGAAAAACTGTTTTTT

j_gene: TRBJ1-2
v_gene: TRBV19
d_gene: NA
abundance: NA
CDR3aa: CASSPWGSRWGYTF
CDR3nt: TGTGCCAGTAGTCCGTGGGGCTCAAGGTGGGGCTACACCTTC

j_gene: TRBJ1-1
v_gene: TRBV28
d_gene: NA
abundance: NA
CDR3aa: CASSPAGGPDTEAFF
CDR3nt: TGTGCCAGCAGTCCCGCGGGGGGACCGGACACTGAAGCTTTCTTT

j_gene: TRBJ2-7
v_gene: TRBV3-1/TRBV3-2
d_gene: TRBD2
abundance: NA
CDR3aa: CASSQEGGRASSEQYF
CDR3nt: TGTGCCAGCAGCCAAGAAGGTGGGAGGGCCTCCTCCGAGCAGTACTTC

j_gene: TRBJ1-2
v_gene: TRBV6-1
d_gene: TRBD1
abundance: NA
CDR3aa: CASSELVRGHGYTF
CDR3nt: TGTGCCAGCAGTGAACTCGTCAGGGGGCATGGCTACACCTTC

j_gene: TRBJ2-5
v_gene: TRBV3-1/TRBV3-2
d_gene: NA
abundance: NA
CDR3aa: CASSPPSMETQYF
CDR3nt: TGTGCCAGCAGCCCCCCTAGTATGGAGACCCAGTACTTC

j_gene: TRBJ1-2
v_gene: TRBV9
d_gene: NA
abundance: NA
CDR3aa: CASSPAPNYGYTF
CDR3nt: TGTGCCAGCAGCCCGGCCCCTAACTATGGCTACACCTTC

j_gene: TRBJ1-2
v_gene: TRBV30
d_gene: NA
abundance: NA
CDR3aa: CAWRGDTIYGYTF
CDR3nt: TGTGCCTGGAGGGGGGACACCATCTATGGCTACACCTTC

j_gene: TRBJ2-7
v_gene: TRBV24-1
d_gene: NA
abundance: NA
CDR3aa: CATSGPAVGSVRVYEQYF
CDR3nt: TGTGCCACCAGTGGCCCCGCGGTGGGTAGCGTACGGGTCTACGAGCAGTACTTC

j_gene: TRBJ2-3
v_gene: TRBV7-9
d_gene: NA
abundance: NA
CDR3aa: CASSLAGPRADTQYF
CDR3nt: TGTGCCAGCAGCTTAGCGGGGCCGAGAGCAGATACGCAGTATTTT